These 17 T cell receptor beta chains were all obtained from the same sample, sequenced in a study of cytomegalovirus exposure and HLA in healthy donors. PCR used 60 Vbeta primers and 13 Jbeta primers. Data came from immunoSEQ multiplex PCR; TCRdb stores just in-frame clones and leaves some out. The profile shows about 270,000 clones, 65% to 85% of them singletons. The sequenced sample consisted of PBMCs. The receptors stem from a female donor in good health and CMV-seronegative.

This chain uses TRBV14 with TRBJ1-3; 8 nucleotides match TRBD1. J lost 7 bases, V lost 2 bases, and 13 bases had no gene match. The CDR3 runs to 17 residues. Germline CDR1 and CDR2: SGHDN and FVKESK. CDR3 DNA sequence: TGTGCCAGCAGCCAATTCCGGACAGGGTCATTCGAGAACACCATATATTTT. Protein product: CASSQFRTGSFENTIYF.

This clone has a handful of counts. The rearrangement links TRBV4-1 to TRBJ2-1; TRBD1 is a possible D gene (6 bases). This CDR3 region has 18 residues. Trimming shortened V by 4 bases and J by 3 bases, and 22 bases separated the two germline ends. CDR1 and CDR2 (germline): MGHRA, YSYEKL. CDR3 coding DNA: TGCGCCAGCAGCCCCACGCCAGCTACAGGGAGCCTCTACAATGAGCAGTTCTTC. The encoded protein is CASSPTPATGSLYNEQFF.

V and J are TRBV2 and TRBJ1-2; 9 bases match TRBD1. J gave up 7 bases and V 8 bases, and 8 bases lay outside the gene matches. CDR3 length: 13 residues. Germline assignment: CDR1 SNHLY and CDR2 FYNNEI. The CDR3 DNA is TGTGCCAGCGTAGCCGGGACAGGGTCTGGCTACACCTTC. Protein sequence: CASVAGTGSGYTF.

The chain is built from TRBV5-1 and TRBJ2-7; D may be TRBD2 (5 bases). The V end was cut by 0 bases, the J end by 2 bases, with 12 bases between. There are 15 residues in the CDR3. Germline V gene sequence: CDR1 SGHRS, CDR2 YFSETQ. The CDR3 bases are TGCGCCAGCAGCTTGGGATACGGGGAGACCTACGAGCAGTACTTC. It encodes CASSLGYGETYEQYF.

The V gene is TRBV27, the J gene TRBJ2-7; 8 bases are shared with TRBD1. The CDR3 loop spans 15 amino acids. The germline V gene encodes CDR1 MNHEY and CDR2 SMNVEV (reference sequence). Trimming cost V 3 bases and J 2 bases; bases outside gene matches: 6. In DNA, the CDR3 is TGTGCCAGCAGTTTCTCACAGGGGGTACCCTACGAGCAGTACTTC. Translated, it gives CASSFSQGVPYEQYF.

V gene TRBV10-1 combines with J gene TRBJ2-7; possibly TRBD1 for D (6 bases). Germline CDR1 reads WNHNN; CDR2 reads SYGVQD (reference sequence). V was cut by 3 bases and J by 7 bases, with 16 bases left in between. The CDR3 covers 14 residues. DNA for the CDR3: TGCGCCAGCAGTGACAGGGGTCGGTCTTTGGAGCAGTACTTC. Translation gives CASSDRGRSLEQYF.

The chain is built from TRBV27 and TRBJ2-6; 8 positions agree with TRBD1. With V trimmed by 3 bases and J by 4 bases, 8 bases remained unmatched. This CDR3 spans 17 amino acids. Germline V lookup: CDR1 MNHEY, CDR2 SMNVEV (reference sequence). The CDR3 loop reads CASSFLDRGLGANVLTF. The DNA for the CDR3 is TGTGCCAGCAGTTTTCTCGACAGGGGTCTCGGGGCCAACGTCCTGACTTTC.

This clone came up a few times. The V and J genes are TRBV27 and TRBJ2-7; 10 bases match TRBD2. Germline CDR1 MNHEY, CDR2 SMNVEV (reference sequence). Trimming cost V 2 bases and J 4 bases; bases outside gene matches: 2. The CDR3 loop spans 14 amino acids. CDR3 sequence: CASSLVLAGYEQYF. The CDR3 DNA reads TGTGCCAGCAGTTTAGTACTAGCGGGGTACGAGCAGTACTTC.

This sequence joins TRBV5-1 and TRBJ2-3, with TRBD2 as a possible D gene (6 bases). The germline V and J ends were trimmed by 1 base and 2 bases, with 11 bases remaining between them. The CDR3 extends over 15 amino acids. The germline V gene has CDR1 SGHRS and CDR2 YFSETQ. The CDR3 DNA reads TGCGCCAGCAGCTTGTTCGGGGGAGTCACAGATACGCAGTATTTT. It translates to CASSLFGGVTDTQYF.

The chain joins TRBV2 to TRBJ1-2, with D perhaps TRBD1 (6 bases). Germline-derived CDR1 and CDR2 are SNHLY and FYNNEI. There are 14 residues in the CDR3. V lost 11 bases to trimming and J lost 2 bases, with 18 bases between them. CDR3 nucleotide sequence: TGTGCCGGCCGACTTCGGACAGACAACTATGGCTACACCTTC. Its protein is CAGRLRTDNYGYTF. The full variable domain, rest sourced from reference TRBV2 and TRBJ1-2, is EPEVTQTPSHQVTQMGQEVILRCVPISNHLYFYWYRQILGQKVEFLVSFYNNEISEKSEIFDDQFSVERPDGSNFTLKIRSTKLEDSAMYFCAGRLRTDNYGYTFGSGTRLTVV.

This clone was counted only a few times. The CDR3, as DNA: TGTGCCATCGGGGACAGTGCTCGTCAGCCCCAGCATTTT. Translation: CAIGDSARQPQHF. The genes are TRBV2 and TRBJ1-5, with 7 bases identical to TRBD1. Per the germline V gene, CDR1 is SNHLY and CDR2 is FYNNEI. After removal of 10 bases from V and 6 bases from J, the junction contained 9 bases not matched to a gene. The CDR3 sequence is 13 residues long.

This clone came up once. The rearrangement uses TRBV9 and TRBJ1-3; TRBD1 might be the D (6 bases). Germline CDR1 reads SGDLS; CDR2 reads YYNGEE. The CDR3 extends over 18 amino acids. Trimming pared 0 bases from V and 4 bases from J, leaving 20 bases between. In DNA form, the CDR3 reads TGTGCCAGCAGCGTAGCTACGGGGACACGGTTGGCCGGAAACACCATATATTTT. It translates to CASSVATGTRLAGNTIYF.

This chain joins TRBV6-5 and TRBJ1-2, with a possible D match to TRBD1 (6 bases). The CDR3 sequence is 15 residues long. Trimming stripped 0 bases from V and 8 bases from J, with 16 bases between. Germline lookup yields CDR1 MNHEY and CDR2 SVGAGI. CDR3 in amino acids: CASSYSTRDTGGYTF. The CDR3 bases are TGTGCCAGCAGTTACTCGACCCGGGACACAGGGGGCTACACCTTC.

The chain carries TRBV5-1 and TRBJ2-7; 8 bases are a match to TRBD1. Trimming at V came to 3 bases and at J to 0 bases, leaving 8 bases not matched to a gene. Germline CDR1 is SGHRS and CDR2 is YFSETQ. CDR3 length equals 16 residues. CDR3 nucleotides: TGCGCCAGCAGCTCCCTTGGGACAGGTCGCTCCTACGAGCAGTACTTC. This gives the protein CASSSLGTGRSYEQYF. Full variable domain (rest looked up from reference TRBV5-1 and TRBJ2-7): KAGVTQTPRYLIKTRGQQVTLSCSPISGHRSVSWYQQTPGQGLQFLFEYFSETQRNKGNFPGRFSGRQFSNSRSEMNVSTLELGDSALYLCASSSLGTGRSYEQYFGPGTRLTVT.

This clone was counted a few times. The chain has TRBV18 and TRBJ2-7; 14 nucleotides line up with TRBD2. The germline V gene has CDR1 KGHSH and CDR2 LQKENI. The junction had 5 bases not matched to a gene; V was cut back by 1 base and J by 6 bases. The CDR3 totals 16 residues. The CDR3 nucleotides are TGTGCCAGCTCACCACGACTAGCGGGAGGGCCCGGCGAGCAGTACTTC. It yields the protein CASSPRLAGGPGEQYF.

The chain couples TRBV28 to TRBJ2-3, with 10 bases identical to TRBD2. There are 20 residues in the CDR3. Trimming removed 5 bases from V and 0 bases from J; junction bases left unmatched: 17. From germline, CDR1 is MDHEN and CDR2 SYDVKM. CDR3 DNA sequence: TGTGCCAGCAGTCCCACGGGCTTGACTAGCGGGTCCTTTAGCACAGATACGCAGTATTTT. Its translation: CASSPTGLTSGSFSTDTQYF.

The chain joins TRBV9 to TRBJ2-3; the D gene is possibly TRBD2 (5 bases). This CDR3 has 16 residues. Germline CDR1 and CDR2: SGDLS and YYNGEE. Deletions cut 1 base from V and 0 bases from J, with 12 bases between. The chain's CDR3 is CASSVRSGSSTDTQYF. DNA of the CDR3: TGTGCCAGCAGCGTAAGAAGCGGATCTAGCACAGATACGCAGTATTTT.